This T cell receptor (beta chain) came from a study of blood T cells in healthy people across ages. A J-beta primer mix and a sample-barcoded 5' primer were used in a second PCR of about 6 to 12 cycles. Each CDR3 protein gets one entry after TCRdb re-called the 5' RACE reads with MiXCR. The sample consists of 1.5 million to 2 million distinct CDR3 sequences, about 30% of them appearing once. Study conclusions and caveats: No one knew whether donors had CMV, which possibly confounded expanded clonotype changes. Estimates of diversity drawn from one million T cells were considered underestimates. In older individuals, TCR beta diversity per million T cells was lower, falling roughly linearly with age.

CDR3 length: 13 amino acids. Trimming cost V 6 bases and J 2 bases, with 10 bases left between them. Many counts were recorded for this clonotype. Its cognate antigen is unknown. The J gene is TRBJ2-5, the V gene TRBV12-3 or TRBV12-4, with D hard to call. The specimen was blood. The source of this sequence is a woman under 40 in good health. The CDR3 DNA reads as TGTGCCAGCAGGGCTAGTGAGCAAGAGACCCAGTACTTC. As protein: CASRASEQETQYF.